These T cell receptor beta chains were read from a single sample in a study of T-cell memory formation after mild COVID-19. TCRdb recomputed calls from the 5' RACE reads with MiXCR, one row per CDR3 protein. The repertoire includes roughly 130,000 distinct CDR3 sequences, about 15% of them detected once, and approximately 5.2% sits in the top ten. The sequenced material came from PBMCs or a T cell subset sorted from them (not recorded which). These receptors were collected from a man aged 18-30 years who had mild COVID-19 (a few samples of this study predate the infection). Cell type and time point are not known. CDR3s include the opening cysteine and the closing phenylalanine or tryptophan. D genes are given only for firm matches. Clone size is shown for a subset of rows, as once, few, many or a class of expanded clone.

few	TRBV5-5	TRBD1	TRBJ1-1	CASSPLTKGANTEAFF	TGTGCCAGCAGCCCTCTAACCAAGGGGGCAAACACTGAAGCTTTCTTT
-	TRBV5-6	-	TRBJ2-1	CASSLIWGANPPNEQFF	TGTGCCAGCAGCTTGATTTGGGGAGCCAATCCCCCGAATGAGCAGTTCTTC
-	TRBV6-6	-	TRBJ2-1	CASSYSNPPSKFF	TGTGCCAGCAGTTACTCGAACCCCCCCTCTAAGTTCTTC
few	TRBV3-1	-	TRBJ2-5	CASSQGGRETQYF	TGTGCCAGCAGCCAAGGAGGACGAGAGACCCAGTACTTC
few	TRBV15	TRBD1	TRBJ2-5	CATSGGTGGSQETQYF	TGTGCCACCAGCGGGGGAACAGGGGGTAGCCAAGAGACCCAGTACTTC
few	TRBV7-2	-	TRBJ1-1	CASSLGRVETEAFF	TGTGCCAGCAGCTTAGGGAGGGTAGAGACTGAAGCTTTCTTT
few	TRBV5-6	-	TRBJ2-2	CASSPAGSNTGELFF	TGTGCCAGCAGCCCGGCCGGGTCTAACACCGGGGAGCTGTTTTTT
-	TRBV7-2	-	TRBJ2-5	CASSFQAGEETQYF	TGTGCCAGCAGCTTCCAGGCAGGGGAAGAGACCCAGTACTTC
-	TRBV6-5	-	TRBJ1-2	CASKKTGFYGYTF	TGTGCCAGCAAAAAGACAGGATTCTATGGCTACACCTTC
few	TRBV18	-	TRBJ2-6	CASSPTHGSGANVLTF	TGTGCCAGCTCACCGACCCACGGTTCCGGGGCCAACGTCCTGACTTTC
few	TRBV9	TRBD2	TRBJ2-3	CASSFRLLAGVSTDTQYF	TGTGCCAGCAGCTTCCGCCTACTAGCGGGGGTAAGCACAGATACGCAGTATTTT
few	TRBV4-2	TRBD1	TRBJ1-6	CASSQVGGGRGSPLHF	TGTGCCAGCAGCCAGGTTGGAGGGGGCAGAGGATCACCCCTCCACTTT
-	TRBV5-1	-	TRBJ2-1	CASSLGSFPSNEQFF	TGCGCCAGCAGCCTCGGGAGTTTCCCATCAAATGAGCAGTTCTTC
-	TRBV4-1	-	TRBJ2-3	CASSQDRSGGGTDTQYF	TGCGCCAGCAGCCAAGATCGGAGTGGAGGGGGCACAGATACGCAGTATTTT
-	TRBV6-2/TRBV6-3	-	TRBJ1-1	CASTPRGQTEAFF	TGTGCCAGCACCCCCCGGGGGCAAACTGAAGCTTTCTTT
-	TRBV20-1	-	TRBJ2-7	CSAETGFRQYF	TGCAGTGCTGAAACAGGGTTTCGGCAGTACTTC
-	TRBV10-2	TRBD1	TRBJ1-5	CASSMTGTGQPQHF	TGCGCCAGCAGTATGACAGGGACTGGTCAGCCCCAGCATTTT
-	TRBV4-3	-	TRBJ2-2	CASSQNPGSNGELFF	TGCGCCAGCAGCCAAAACCCGGGGAGTAACGGGGAGCTGTTTTTT
many	TRBV4-2	-	TRBJ2-2	CASSQDRPGELFF	TGTGCCAGCAGCCAAGACAGGCCCGGGGAGCTGTTTTTT
few	TRBV5-1	-	TRBJ1-1	CASSLGALTGTEAFF	TGCGCCAGCAGCTTGGGGGCCCTAACTGGGACTGAAGCTTTCTTT
-	TRBV5-1	TRBD2	TRBJ2-5	CASRFLGRGGETQYF	TGCGCCAGCAGGTTTTTAGGACGGGGGGGAGAGACCCAGTACTTC
many	TRBV6-5	TRBD2	TRBJ2-1	CASRLGLAANEQFF	TGTGCCAGCAGACTGGGACTAGCGGCCAATGAGCAGTTCTTC
-	TRBV2	TRBD1	TRBJ2-7	CASRKGGQASYEQYF	TGTGCCAGCAGAAAAGGGGGACAGGCGTCCTACGAGCAGTACTTC
-	TRBV5-5	TRBD2	TRBJ2-3	CASSLTAGGLPDTQYF	TGTGCCAGCAGCTTGACCGCGGGGGGGCTCCCAGATACGCAGTATTTT
-	TRBV6-1	-	TRBJ1-1	CASSGPFGAFF	TGTGCCAGCAGTGGGCCTTTCGGGGCTTTCTTT
hyperexpanded	TRBV12-3/TRBV12-4	-	TRBJ2-3	CASSLGGVGDTQYF	TGTGCCAGCAGTTTGGGCGGGGTAGGGGATACGCAGTATTTT
-	TRBV5-1	TRBD2	TRBJ2-7	CASSLRGGDSAGNEQYF	TGCGCCAGCAGCTTGCGTGGGGGGGACTCAGCGGGGAACGAGCAGTACTTC
-	TRBV5-6	-	TRBJ1-1	CASSRGMNTEAFF	TGTGCCAGCAGCAGGGGCATGAACACTGAAGCTTTCTTT
-	TRBV2	-	TRBJ2-5	CASSEQGGETQYF	TGTGCCAGCAGTGAACAGGGCGGGGAGACCCAGTACTTC
few	TRBV29-1	-	TRBJ2-5	CSVEGYREAETQYF	TGCAGCGTTGAAGGGTACAGGGAGGCGGAGACCCAGTACTTC
-	TRBV20-1	TRBD1	TRBJ2-1	CSARGTGKVTYNEQLF	TGCAGTGCTAGAGGGACAGGGAAGGTGACCTACAATGAGCAGCTCTTC
-	TRBV18	TRBD1	TRBJ1-2	CASSPFPGQGASGYTF	TGTGCCAGCTCACCTTTCCCGGGACAGGGGGCGAGTGGCTACACCTTC
many	TRBV20-1	-	TRBJ1-5	CSAIGASNQPQHF	TGCAGTGCTATTGGGGCGAGCAATCAGCCCCAGCATTTT
-	TRBV24-1	TRBD1	TRBJ1-1	CATSDATGEAFTEAFF	TGTGCCACCAGTGACGCTACAGGGGAGGCGTTTACTGAAGCTTTCTTT
few	TRBV20-1	TRBD1	TRBJ2-7	CSATDRGGSGSYEQYF	TGCAGTGCCACAGATCGAGGGGGCAGCGGCTCCTACGAGCAGTACTTC
-	TRBV5-1	TRBD2	TRBJ2-1	CASSSGLAGVYYNEQFF	TGCGCCAGCAGCTCGGGACTAGCGGGGGTCTACTACAATGAGCAGTTCTTC
many	TRBV12-3/TRBV12-4	-	TRBJ2-7	CASSPRGTSYEQYF	TGTGCCAGCAGTCCCAGGGGTACCTCCTACGAGCAGTACTTC